This T cell receptor beta chain was obtained from a study of cytomegalovirus exposure and HLA in healthy donors. Study-level points and caveats: Accurate prediction of most subjects' HLA-A and HLA-B alleles from TCR beta sequences was reported. Cytomegalovirus association was assigned to 170 or so TCR beta chains.

V was pared by 4 bases and J by 1 base, with 7 bases between. Germline assignment: CDR1 SEHNR and CDR2 FQNEAQ (reference sequence). The CDR3 loop spans 13 amino acids. PCR primers comprised 60 Vbeta and 13 Jbeta primers. Assay used: immunoSEQ multiplex PCR; TCRdb lists only in-frame clones, some missing. The profile shows roughly 40,000 clones, approximately 81% of them singletons. Comment on this clone: The antigen remains undetermined.

Sequencing was done on a sample of PBMCs. The chain joins TRBV7-9 to TRBJ1-1; D ambiguous. The TCR originated in a man aged 50 or older in good health and CMV-seronegative. In DNA, the CDR3 is TGTGCCAGCAGCTACTCAGGGAACACTGAAGCTTTCTTT. Protein: CASSYSGNTEAFF.